This T cell receptor beta chain emerged from a study of cytomegalovirus exposure and HLA in healthy donors. Study-level findings and limits: Later analysis placed DRB1 highest and HLA-C lowest in TCR association rates, which differed by HLA locus.

Note on this clone: Its specificity is unknown.

PCR amplification relied on 60 Vbeta primers (plus 13 Jbeta primers). Repertoires were generated with immunoSEQ multiplex PCR, while TCRdb's copy carries only in-frame clones and drops some. The table has 150,000 or so clones, about 75% seen once. This CDR3 has 12 residues. V gave up 6 bases and J gave up 0 bases, with 5 bases separating them. Germline assignment: CDR1 MDHEN and CDR2 SYDVKM. The material sequenced was PBMCs. V is TRBV28 and J is TRBJ1-1; no clear D. The receptor was derived from a man aged 45-60 years in good health and CMV-seropositive. The CDR3, as DNA: TGTGCCAGCAGCCAAATGAACACTGAAGCTTTCTTT. Translation: CASSQMNTEAFF.